The 15 T cell receptor beta chains in this list originate from one sample, sequenced in a study of cytomegalovirus exposure and HLA in healthy donors. A multiplex PCR was run with 60 Vbeta primers and 13 Jbeta primers. Assay: immunoSEQ multiplex PCR; the TCRdb copy retains only in-frame clones and omits some. The sample holds approximately 77,000 clones, around 78% seen once. Sequencing used PBMCs. Every receptor here comes from a man in his forties or fifties in good health and CMV-seronegative.

The chain couples TRBV7-8 to TRBJ2-5; tentatively, D is TRBD1 or TRBD2 (12 bases each). This CDR3 region has 21 residues. Germline loops: CDR1 SGHVS, CDR2 FQNEAQ. V dropped 4 bases and J dropped 5 bases, with 35 bases sitting between them. The CDR3 reads CASSSPGQGAIPSGRAETQYF. For the CDR3, the DNA is TGTGCCAGCAGCTCTCCGGGACAGGGGGCCATCCCTAGCGGGAGGGCTGAGACCCAGTACTTC.

The chain links TRBV12-5 to TRBJ2-1, with TRBD1 matching over 9 bases. The junction had 7 bases not matched to a gene; V was cut back by 1 base and J by 15 bases. Germline V lookup: CDR1 LGHNT, CDR2 FRNRAP. The CDR3 runs 13 residues. The CDR3 sequence is CASGLAPGQGAFF. CDR3 bases: TGTGCTAGTGGTTTGGCGCCGGGACAGGGTGCGTTCTTC.

In its sample, this clone was seen a few times. The chain employs TRBV5-6 and TRBJ1-1; no reliable D call. This CDR3 comprises 16 residues. The germline V gene encodes CDR1 SGHDT and CDR2 YYEEEE. The V end was cut by 4 bases, the J end by 4 bases, with 20 bases between. Here the CDR3 DNA reads TGTGCCAGCAGCCCGGTTCGACGGGAAGGTCGCACTGAAGCTTTCTTT. This translates into CASSPVRREGRTEAFF. Combining the CDR3 with reference TRBV5-6 and TRBJ1-1 gives the whole variable domain DAGVTQSPTHLIKTRGQQVTLRCSPKSGHDTVSWYQQALGQGPQFIFQYYEEEERQRGNFPDRFSGHQFPNYSSELNVNALLLGDSALYLCASSPVRREGRTEAFFGQGTRLTVV.

The V and J genes are TRBV5-1 and TRBJ2-2; 7 nucleotides agree with TRBD2. This CDR3 is built from 14 residues. V gave up 3 bases and J gave up 7 bases; unmatched junction bases: 6. The germline gives CDR1 SGHRS, CDR2 YFSETQ. CDR3 protein: CASSSSSGGGELFF. The CDR3 DNA reads as TGCGCCAGCAGCTCGTCTTCGGGGGGCGGGGAGCTGTTTTTT.

This chain uses TRBV6-6 with TRBJ1-1, with TRBD1 matching 8 bases. The germline gives CDR1 MNHNY, CDR2 SVGAGI (reference sequence). V shed 8 bases and J 5 bases; nucleotides not matched to a gene: 7. The CDR3 extends over 13 amino acids. The CDR3 coding sequence is TGTGCCAGCGAGACAGGGGAAGAAACTGAAGCTTTCTTT. Translating it yields CASETGEETEAFF.

This chain connects TRBV7-9 to TRBJ1-1, with D hard to call. CDR1 and CDR2 (germline): SEHNR, FQNEAQ (reference sequence). The CDR3 is 12 residues long. Trimming took 2 bases from V and 7 from J, leaving 8 bases between them. The CDR3 is CASSLITVEAFF. CDR3 bases: TGTGCCAGCAGCTTAATTACAGTTGAAGCTTTCTTT.

V gene TRBV28 combines with J gene TRBJ1-5, with TRBD1 identical over 10 bases. The trim removed 3 bases at V and 1 base at J, leaving 15 bases unmatched. Germline V gene data show CDR1 as MDHEN and CDR2 as SYDVKM. This CDR3 comprises 20 residues. The CDR3 coding sequence is TGTGCCAGCAGTTTTGGGCAGAGGGGACAGGGGATTGGGAGCAATCAGCCCCAGCATTTT. Translating it yields CASSFGQRGQGIGSNQPQHF.

The chain is built from TRBV18 and TRBJ2-2; D not certain. V was shortened by 8 bases and J by 0 bases, with 10 bases between the two germline ends. This CDR3 comprises 14 residues. CDR1 is KGHSH and CDR2 is LQKENI in the germline V gene. The CDR3 spells CASTLIANTGELFF. CDR3 nucleotide sequence: TGTGCCAGCACCCTAATCGCGAACACCGGGGAGCTGTTTTTT.

The CDR3 spells CASSPTAGAQHF. The DNA of the CDR3 is TGTGCCAGCTCACCTACAGCAGGGGCCCAGCATTTT. The rearrangement uses TRBV18 and TRBJ1-5, with D maybe TRBD1 (6 bases). The V end was cut by 3 bases, the J end by 11 bases, with 11 bases between. CDR3 length: 12 residues. Germline CDR1 is KGHSH and CDR2 is LQKENI. Filled out from reference TRBV18 and TRBJ1-5, the complete variable domain reads NAGVMQNPRHLVRRRGQEARLRCSPMKGHSHVYWYRQLPEEGLKFMVYLQKENIIDESGMPKERFSAEFPKEGPSILRIQQVVRGDSAAYFCASSPTAGAQHFGDGTRLSIL.

This chain connects TRBV11-3 to TRBJ2-1; TRBD2 aligns across 7 bases. Germline V gene sequence: CDR1 SGHNT, CDR2 YENEEA. The V and J ends lost 4 bases and 3 bases, in that order; junction bases with no gene match: 9. This CDR3 has 16 amino acids. The CDR3 reads CASSSRGAGFYNEQFF. The CDR3 bases are TGTGCCAGCAGCTCCCGAGGAGCGGGATTCTACAATGAGCAGTTCTTC.

V gene TRBV10-1 combines with J gene TRBJ2-7; the D gene is possibly TRBD2 (6 bases). The CDR3 length is 16 residues. From germline, CDR1 is WNHNN and CDR2 SYGVQD (reference sequence). The V and J ends lost 4 bases and 2 bases respectively, with 18 bases between them. The CDR3 DNA follows: TGCGCCAGCAGTGGGGGGACTGATCTACTACCCTACGAGCAGTACTTC. This codes for CASSGGTDLLPYEQYF.

In the case of this clone: The sample carries other DNA sequences with the same CDR3. This chain connects TRBV10-2 to TRBJ2-7; D is perhaps TRBD1 (5 bases). Germline V gene data show CDR1 as WSHSY and CDR2 as SAAADI. Trimming removed 2 bases at V and 3 bases at J, with 11 bases between. The CDR3 contains 14 residues. The CDR3 DNA reads as TGCGCCAGCAGTGAGGGGCAGGGAATCTACGAGCAGTACTTC. Encoded protein: CASSEGQGIYEQYF.

This clone appeared once. The chain joins TRBV5-1 to TRBJ2-7; TRBD2 is a possible D gene (5 bases). This CDR3 region has 14 residues. V lost 1 base to trimming and J lost 2 bases, with 10 bases between them. Germline V gene sequence: CDR1 SGHRS, CDR2 YFSETQ. CDR3 loop: CASSLRPGTYEQYF. The DNA for the CDR3 is TGCGCCAGCAGCTTGCGTCCGGGAACCTACGAGCAGTACTTC. The full variable domain, its missing parts supplied by reference TRBV5-1 and TRBJ2-7, is KAGVTQTPRYLIKTRGQQVTLSCSPISGHRSVSWYQQTPGQGLQFLFEYFSETQRNKGNFPGRFSGRQFSNSRSEMNVSTLELGDSALYLCASSLRPGTYEQYFGPGTRLTVT.

There are a few counts of this clone. The chain carries TRBV7-9 and TRBJ2-3; D possibly corresponds to TRBD2 (6 bases). Germline V gene lookup returns CDR1 SEHNR and CDR2 FQNEAQ (reference sequence). This CDR3 spans 16 amino acids. The ends were cut back, 5 bases at V and 2 bases at J, with 17 bases in the middle. Here the CDR3 reads CASSPTGGSSTDTQYF. The CDR3 DNA reads TGTGCCAGCAGCCCCACCGGGGGATCCTCCACAGATACGCAGTATTTT.

This chain links TRBV4-1 with TRBJ1-2; 7 nucleotides align to TRBD1. With 10 bases clipped from V and 3 bases from J, the junction kept 14 bases outside the gene matches. Germline V gene data show CDR1 as MGHRA and CDR2 as YSYEKL. This CDR3 region has 15 residues. CDR3 sequence (DNA): TGCGCCAACCTCCGAAGGGACAGAGGAGACTATGGCTACACCTTC. Protein product: CANLRRDRGDYGYTF.